Listed below are T cell receptor beta chains from one sample, sequenced in a study of T cell changes during pregnancy in multiple sclerosis. Libraries were prepared by immunoSEQ multiplex PCR; TCRdb keeps only in-frame clonotypes and omits some of them. The data contain 30,000 to 35,000 clones, 90% of them singletons. The specimen was CD4+ T cells from peripheral blood mononuclear cells, collected in the second trimester of pregnancy. All receptors come from a female donor in good health, enrolled as a control in a pregnancy study. CDR3s include the opening cysteine and the closing phenylalanine or tryptophan. The D gene is left open where the match is weak. Not every row has a clone size; where given, it reads once, few, many or a size class.

>TRBV2|.|.|TRBJ1-5
CASSSPGLWGNQPQHF
TGTGCCAGCAGTTCACCGGGACTCTGGGGCAATCAGCCCCAGCATTTT
>TRBV4-2|TRBD2|.|TRBJ2-5
CASSLETSLAGGETQYF
TGTGCCAGCAGCCTAGAGACCTCTCTAGCGGGAGGGGAGACCCAGTACTTC
>TRBV5-1|.|.|TRBJ2-1
CASSLSGVSYNEQFF
TGCGCCAGCAGCTTGTCGGGAGTTTCCTACAATGAGCAGTTCTTC
>TRBV5-1|TRBD1|.|TRBJ2-5
CASSTTGALGETQYF
TGCGCCAGCAGCACGACAGGGGCTTTAGGAGAGACCCAGTACTTC
>TRBV27|TRBD1|once|TRBJ1-1
CASSLSGGSEAFF
TGTGCCAGCAGTTTATCAGGGGGCTCTGAAGCTTTCTTT
>TRBV6-1|.|.|TRBJ1-4
CASRRTGNEKLFF
TGTGCCAGCAGGCGCACAGGGAATGAAAAACTGTTTTTT
>TRBV10-3|.|.|TRBJ1-1
CAISEGEIISEAFF
TGTGCCATCAGTGAGGGGGAGATAATTTCTGAAGCTTTCTTT
>TRBV30|.|.|TRBJ1-2
CAWRGGWQGGYTF
TGTGCCTGGAGAGGGGGTTGGCAAGGTGGCTACACCTTC
>TRBV10-2|.|.|TRBJ1-6
CASSERSSYNSPLHF
TGCGCCAGCAGTGAGAGGAGCTCCTATAATTCACCCCTCCACTTT
>TRBV10-1|.|.|TRBJ1-1
CASSHGGDTEAFF
TGCGCCAGCAGCCACGGAGGGGACACTGAAGCTTTCTTT
>TRBV5-1|.|.|TRBJ2-7
CASSPDSTYDEQYF
TGCGCCAGCAGCCCCGACTCAACTTACGACGAGCAGTACTTC
>TRBV2|.|few|TRBJ1-1
CASREQEAFF
TGTGCCAGCAGAGAACAAGAAGCTTTCTTT
>TRBV12-5|.|.|TRBJ2-1
CASGFSITFNSYNEQFF
TGTGCTAGTGGTTTCTCCATCACTTTTAACTCCTACAATGAGCAGTTCTTC
>TRBV29-1|TRBD1|.|TRBJ1-1
CSVDRTGFGTEAFF
TGCAGCGTTGACCGGACAGGCTTTGGGACTGAAGCTTTCTTT
>TRBV2|.|.|TRBJ2-5
CASSEDGGQKETQYF
TGTGCCAGCAGTGAGGACGGGGGGCAGAAAGAGACCCAGTACTTC
>TRBV19|.|.|TRBJ2-1
CASIPAGGAYEQFF
TGTGCCAGTATCCCAGCCGGAGGGGCCTACGAGCAGTTCTTC
>TRBV30|TRBD2|.|TRBJ2-2
CASPASGRADTGELFF
TGTGCCTCGCCGGCTAGCGGGAGGGCAGACACCGGGGAGCTGTTTTTT
>TRBV5-1|TRBD2|.|TRBJ2-5
CASSSSGGSLRETQYF
TGCGCCAGCAGCTCGAGCGGGGGATCGCTTAGGGAGACCCAGTACTTC
>TRBV11-2|.|.|TRBJ1-5
CASSSGESGYQPQHF
TGTGCCAGCAGCTCGGGGGAGTCGGGATATCAGCCCCAGCATTTT
>TRBV9|.|.|TRBJ2-7
CASSVETAKPYEQYF
TGTGCCAGCAGCGTAGAGACAGCGAAACCCTACGAGCAGTACTTC
>TRBV27|.|.|TRBJ1-2
CASSFTGGGGYTF
TGTGCCAGCAGTTTTACGGGGGGGGGCGGCTACACCTTC
>TRBV19|TRBD2|.|TRBJ2-3
CASSCTSGGRTDTQYF
TGTGCCAGTAGTTGCACTAGCGGGGGACGCACAGATACGCAGTATTTT
>TRBV6-1|.|.|TRBJ2-1
CASTPRGGVNNEQFF
TGTGCCAGCACCCCCCGGGGCGGGGTCAACAATGAGCAGTTCTTC
>TRBV5-8|.|.|TRBJ1-2
CASSLGGTDGYTF
TGTGCCAGCAGCTTGGGAGGCACCGACGGCTACACCTTC
>TRBV7-2|TRBD1|.|TRBJ2-5
CASSYWTGGQETQYF
TGTGCCAGCAGCTACTGGACAGGGGGACAAGAGACCCAGTACTTC
>TRBV5-6|TRBD2|.|TRBJ2-2
CASSLGGGSANTGELFF
TGTGCCAGCAGCTTGGGGGGGGGTTCTGCGAACACCGGGGAGCTGTTTTTT
>TRBV6-5|.|.|TRBJ1-4
CASRTTGEKLFF
TGTGCCAGCAGGACAACAGGGGAAAAACTGTTTTTT
>TRBV29-1|TRBD1|few|TRBJ1-1
CSVRGQGDTEAFF
TGCAGCGTCCGGGGACAGGGGGACACTGAAGCTTTCTTT
>TRBV11-2|TRBD2|.|TRBJ2-3
CASSLGLAGLDTQYF
TGTGCCAGCAGCTTGGGACTAGCGGGTCTAGATACGCAGTATTTT
>TRBV4-1|.|.|TRBJ2-1
CASSQDGERDNEQFF
TGCGCCAGCAGCCAAGATGGGGAGAGGGACAATGAGCAGTTCTTC
>TRBV7-2|.|once|TRBJ2-3
CASSLSPRREADTQYF
TGTGCCAGCAGCTTAAGTCCCCGGCGTGAGGCAGATACGCAGTATTTT
>TRBV29-1|TRBD2|.|TRBJ2-1
CSGGLAGVNNEQFF
TGCAGCGGGGGACTAGCGGGAGTAAACAATGAGCAGTTCTTC
>TRBV6-4|TRBD2|.|TRBJ2-3
CASRRTSGSSDTQYF
TGTGCCAGCAGGAGGACCAGCGGGAGTTCAGATACGCAGTATTTT
>TRBV7-9|.|.|TRBJ1-1
CASSLAGGKNTEAFF
TGTGCCAGCAGCTTAGCGGGGGGGAAGAACACTGAAGCTTTCTTT
>TRBV14|.|.|TRBJ1-2
CASSQDRGGGYTF
TGTGCCAGCAGCCAAGACCGGGGAGGTGGCTACACCTTC
>TRBV27|TRBD2|.|TRBJ2-1
CASNTGGFYNEQFF
TGTGCCAGCAACACGGGAGGATTTTACAATGAGCAGTTCTTC
>TRBV5-6|.|.|TRBJ2-7
CASSLTSYEQYF
TGTGCCAGCAGCTTGACCTCCTACGAGCAGTACTTC
>TRBV21-1|.|.|TRBJ1-3
CASNTNGDLPGNTIYF
TGTGCCAGCAACACAAACGGGGATCTTCCTGGAAACACCATATATTTT
>TRBV11-2|TRBD1|.|TRBJ2-1
CASSFGQGSYNEQFF
TGTGCCAGCAGCTTTGGACAGGGCTCCTACAATGAGCAGTTCTTC
>TRBV2|TRBD2|.|TRBJ2-1
CASSEEPWRSGAGAYNEQFF
TGTGCCAGCAGTGAAGAGCCCTGGCGGTCCGGGGCGGGAGCTTACAATGAGCAGTTCTTC
>TRBV12-5|TRBD1|.|TRBJ2-7
CASGPGTGDYEQYF
TGTGCTAGTGGTCCCGGGACAGGGGACTACGAGCAGTACTTC
>TRBV19|TRBD1|.|TRBJ1-4
CASSIRGQGFEKLFF
TGTGCCAGTAGTATACGCGGACAGGGGTTTGAAAAACTGTTTTTT
>TRBV5-6|TRBD1|.|TRBJ1-2
CASSPNRGAYGYTF
TGTGCCAGCAGTCCTAACAGGGGAGCCTATGGCTACACCTTC
>TRBV4-3|TRBD1|.|TRBJ2-6
CASSQESNRGFGANVLTF
TGCGCCAGCAGCCAAGAATCAAACAGGGGATTCGGGGCCAACGTCCTGACTTTC
>TRBV5-6|.|.|TRBJ1-5
CASSSRGRGEGIGQPQHF
TGTGCCAGCAGCTCTCGGGGACGGGGGGAGGGGATCGGTCAGCCCCAGCATTTT
>TRBV27|.|once|TRBJ1-4
CASSRRGRPATNEKLFF
TGTGCCAGCAGTCGTCGAGGTCGGCCTGCAACTAATGAAAAACTGTTTTTT
>TRBV5-4|.|.|TRBJ2-1
CASSRTDYNEQFF
TGTGCCAGCAGCCGGACAGATTACAATGAGCAGTTCTTC
>TRBV7-9|TRBD1|.|TRBJ2-7
CASSLVAGGGEQYF
TGTGCCAGCAGCTTAGTCGCAGGGGGCGGCGAGCAGTACTTC
>TRBV27|TRBD1|once|TRBJ2-7
CASGRTGGYEQYF
TGTGCCAGCGGGAGGACAGGGGGCTACGAGCAGTACTTC